This T cell receptor beta chain is drawn from a study of blood T cell repertoires in COVID-19. Background on the study: From the United States, Italy and Spain came samples of acute and convalescent COVID-19. The cDNA or gDNA used as material had been derived from T cells, B-cell-depleted T cells, or PBMCs.

This CDR3 is 15 amino acids long. The germline V and J ends were trimmed by 0 bases and 1 base, with 9 bases remaining between them. Germline V gives CDR1 LGHDT, CDR2 YNNKEL (reference sequence). As processed by the authors: How many nucleated cells were present was estimated from reference gene primer amplification. Assay: immunoSEQ multiplex PCR; the TCRdb copy retains only in-frame clones and omits some. The V and J calls and the clone size are those of that table, but D and trimming were determined from the DNA. The sample yields 90,000 to 100,000 clones, almost 85% seen once. The chain joins TRBV3-1 (or the pseudogene TRBV3-2) to TRBJ1-1; D is ambiguous. Sequencing used peripheral blood. The clonotype comes from an older man with acute or convalescent COVID-19. The CDR3 DNA reads TGTGCCAGCAGCCAAGATATACACCCGAACACTGAAGCTTTCTTT. Translating gives CASSQDIHPNTEAFF.